The clone carrying this T cell receptor (beta chain) was seen only a few times. The antigen is unknown. This sample was included in a study of T cell repertoires in cytomegalovirus infection. The overall study: Recently identified HLA-C-restricted CMV epitopes were among the peptides used. Whole-study results and caveats: Identification of carriers of CMV plus the relevant HLA was performed using cumulative public TCR beta family frequency. HLA-C-restricted CMV clonotypes gave the most frequent clonotype in two of eight donors.

TCRdb analysed the reads with MiXCR anew, one entry per CDR3 protein. The sample lists about 52,000 distinct CDR3 sequences, 15% to 20% seen once, with around three quarters in the top ten. The V and J ends lost 5 bases and 1 base respectively, with 17 bases between them. The CDR3 contains 16 residues. The sample in question was CD8+ T cells from cultured PBMCs, obtained from culture after CMV antigen stimulation. The J gene is TRBJ1-1, the V gene TRBV12-3 or TRBV12-4; the D is unclear. The sequence came from a human donor in good health (CMV status not recorded). Some clones in this sample may be carry-over from other donors' samples. Here the CDR3 DNA reads TGTGCCAGCAGTACCCGGTGGGCGGGGAGGAACACTGAAGCTTTCTTT. Amino acid sequence: CASSTRWAGRNTEAFF.